This T cell receptor beta chain was sequenced during a study of blood T cell repertoires in COVID-19. Authors' analysis steps: Amplification with reference gene primers provided the estimates of nucleated cell counts. Clones were read by immunoSEQ multiplex PCR, and TCRdb kept only the in-frame ones, dropping some. V, J and clone size are those of that table, while D and trimming were read from the DNA. This sample has about 180,000 clones; 80% to 85% occur once, and the top ten carry under 10%. After removal of 1 base from V and 5 bases from J, the junction contained 15 bases not matched to a gene. CDR3 length equals 18 residues. Germline CDR1 and CDR2: MNHEY and SMNVEV (reference sequence).

The sequenced material came from peripheral blood. The chain uses TRBV27 and TRBJ2-7; 9 nucleotides match TRBD1. The receptor's source is a woman in her 70s with COVID-19, enrolled during active disease. The CDR3, as DNA: TGTGCCAGCAGTTTATTCAATACCGGGACAGGGTATCGCGACGAGCAGTACTTC. The encoded protein is CASSLFNTGTGYRDEQYF.